This T cell receptor (beta chain) emerged from a study of CD8 T cells in Susac syndrome. The germline gives CDR1 SQVTM, CDR2 ANQGSEA. V was clipped by 3 bases and J by 5 bases; unmatched bases: 6. This CDR3 spans 14 amino acids. TCR beta sequencing was performed on blood CD8+ and CD4+ T cells. The authors reverse transcribed about 0.45 to 1 ug RNA with random hexamers. One entry per CDR3 protein, called by TCRdb with MiXCR from the immunoSEQ multiplex PCR reads. The sample consists of some 200,000 distinct CDR3 sequences, about 95% of them appearing once. Sequenced: CD4+ T cells from PBMCs. The TCR was taken from a human donor in good health. V is TRBV29-1 and J is TRBJ2-5; 10 bases are a match to TRBD1. The CDR3 DNA sequence: TGCAGCGTTGACGGGACAGGGGTCGGCGAGACCCAGTACTTC. It yields the protein CSVDGTGVGETQYF.